Following are 8 T cell receptor beta chains from one sample sequenced in a study of T cells in Graves' hyperthyroidism and ophthalmopathy. Using RNA transcripts as the source, TCR beta CDR3 regions were amplified. In the first-round RT-PCR of the TCR CDR3, the HTBI primer set was used. Each CDR3 protein gets one entry after TCRdb re-called the multiplex PCR reads with MiXCR. The table has 650,000 to 750,000 distinct CDR3 sequences, approximately 14% seen once. Sequenced sample: blood. These receptors came from a woman aged 18-29 years with Graves' hyperthyroidism.

The CDR3 region is CASSPPYRTGTQETQYF. CDR3 nucleotides: TGTGCCAGCAGTCCCCCCTACCGGACAGGTACACAAGAGACCCAGTACTTC. The chain couples TRBV6-1 to TRBJ2-5, with TRBD1 matching 7 bases. J lost 2 bases, V lost 5 bases, and 14 bases had no gene match. Germline-derived CDR1 and CDR2 are MNHNS and SASEGT. CDR3 length: 17 amino acids.

As to this clonotype: The junction departs from the called germline gene at one end, perhaps through a read error. The chain recombines TRBV5-6 with TRBJ2-7, with D tentatively TRBD1 (6 bases). This CDR3 region has 14 residues. Germline V gives CDR1 SGHDT, CDR2 YYEEEE. In nucleotides, the CDR3 is TGTGCCGGCAGTTTCCGGGACATACCCTACGAGCAGTACTTC. Protein sequence: CAGSFRDIPYEQYF.

The J gene is TRBJ2-7, the V gene TRBV29-1; D gene uncertain. In germline, CDR1 is SQVTM, CDR2 ANQGSEA. The CDR3 extends over 11 amino acids. Trimming cost V 3 bases and J 9 bases, with 12 bases left between them. The CDR3 protein is CSVESAVGQYF. The CDR3 DNA is TGCAGCGTTGAGTCGGCCGTAGGGCAGTACTTC.

The chain uses TRBV15 and TRBJ1-5; D not resolved. This CDR3 region has 13 residues. Trimming removed 1 base at V and 6 bases at J, with 7 bases between. CDR1 is LNHNV and CDR2 is YYDKDF in the germline V gene (reference sequence). CDR3 coding DNA: TGTGCCACCAGCAGAGCCTCTTTTCAGCCCCAGCATTTT. Protein: CATSRASFQPQHF. Full variable domain (missing parts from reference TRBV15 and TRBJ1-5): DAMVIQNPRYQVTQFGKPVTLSCSQTLNHNVMYWYQQKSSQAPKLLFHYYDKDFNNEADTPDNFQSRRPNTSFCFLDIRSPGLGDTAMYLCATSRASFQPQHFGDGTRLSIL.

The sample holds many counts of this clonotype. The chain combines TRBV6-2 or TRBV6-3 with TRBJ2-1, with TRBD2 identical over 10 bases. The germline V gene encodes CDR1 MNHEY and CDR2 SVGEGT. This CDR3 has 15 residues. V dropped 7 bases and J dropped 3; count of bases not matched to a gene: 6. CDR3 residues: CASTVLAGIYNEQFF. The DNA of the CDR3 is TGTGCCAGCACCGTACTAGCGGGGATCTACAATGAGCAGTTCTTC.

This clonotype was seen just once. V is TRBV4-2 and J is TRBJ2-6; 10 positions match TRBD1. J gave up 5 bases and V 0 bases, and 10 bases lay outside the gene matches. The germline gives CDR1 LGHNA, CDR2 YNFKEQ. The CDR3 sequence is 19 residues long. The CDR3 sequence: CASSQDRGTGAARANVLTF. The CDR3, as DNA: TGTGCCAGCAGCCAAGATCGAGGGACAGGGGCCGCCAGGGCCAACGTCCTGACTTTC.

The J gene is TRBJ2-1, the V gene TRBV12-3 or TRBV12-4; D could derive from TRBD1 or TRBD2 (5 bases each). Trimming removed 7 bases from V and 1 base from J, with 17 bases in between. CDR3 length equals 16 residues. The CDR3 DNA sequence: TGTGCCAGCAACCGGGGACCGGGACCATCCTACAATGAGCAGTTCTTC. It translates to CASNRGPGPSYNEQFF.

This clonotype has a handful of counts. The chain joins TRBV18 to TRBJ2-3; 7 bases are shared with TRBD1. This CDR3 comprises 16 residues. Per germline, CDR1 KGHSH and CDR2 LQKENI. V trimming: 3 bases; J trimming: 2 bases; junction bases outside the gene matches: 8. In DNA, the CDR3 is TGTGCCAGCTCACCCCGGGACAGAGACCACACAGATACGCAGTATTTT. This sequence encodes CASSPRDRDHTDTQYF. Supplemented by reference TRBV18 and TRBJ2-3, the full variable domain reads NAGVMQNPRHLVRRRGQEARLRCSPMKGHSHVYWYRQLPEEGLKFMVYLQKENIIDESGMPKERFSAEFPKEGPSILRIQQVVRGDSAAYFCASSPRDRDHTDTQYFGPGTRLTVL.